One sample yielded the 24 T cell receptor beta chains listed below, sequenced in a study of blood T cells in healthy people across ages. The second PCR ran roughly 6 to 11 cycles with a sample-barcoded 5' primer and J-beta primers. In TCRdb, the 5' RACE reads were re-called with MiXCR into one record per CDR3 protein. Altogether around 1,600,000 distinct CDR3 sequences are present, 35% to 45% being singletons, with the ten largest covering over 3.5%. The specimen sequenced was blood. The receptors originated from a woman under 30 in good health.

This chain links TRBV7-2 with TRBJ1-1, with 7 nucleotides matching TRBD1. The CDR3 extends over 12 amino acids. J was trimmed by 7 bases and V by 6 bases; bases with no gene match: 5. Germline V lookup: CDR1 SGHTA, CDR2 FQGNSA. The CDR3 bases are TGTGCCAGCAGTCGCCGGGACAGTGAAGCTTTCTTT. Translated, it gives CASSRRDSEAFF.

This clonotype came up a few times. V is TRBV5-5 and J is TRBJ1-1; unclear D gene. CDR1 is SGHKS, CDR2 YYEKEE, per germline (reference sequence). The CDR3 length is 17 residues. V was clipped by 3 bases and J by 1 base, with 19 bases between them. The CDR3 loop reads CASSYRALHLTNTEAFF. CDR3 nucleotides: TGTGCCAGCAGCTACCGAGCCCTACACCTCACGAACACTGAAGCTTTCTTT.

The chain employs TRBV12-3 or TRBV12-4 and TRBJ1-2; no firm D call. CDR3 length: 12 amino acids. Trimming took off 5 bases at V and 4 bases at J, with 8 bases between the two ends. As DNA, the CDR3 is TGTGCCAGCAGTGTCATCGGCTATGGCTACACCTTC. Amino acids: CASSVIGYGYTF.

As regards this clonotype: At one end, the junction sequence differs from germline, possibly due to a read error. The gene calls are TRBV2 and TRBJ1-4; D is possibly TRBD1 (6 bases). The CDR3 is made up of 16 amino acids. CDR1 is SNHLY, CDR2 FYNNEI, per germline. DNA for the CDR3: TGTGCCAGCAGTGAACCGGCTGGGGGCACTAAGGAAAAACTGTTTTTT. This sequence encodes CASSEPAGGTKEKLFF.

This chain uses TRBV7-9 with TRBJ1-2; 11 bases line up with TRBD1. Per germline, CDR1 SEHNR and CDR2 FQNEAQ (reference sequence). The CDR3 consists of 13 residues. Unmatched junction bases numbered 4, after V lost 6 bases and J lost 7 bases. The CDR3 DNA is TGTGCCAGCAGTCCGGACAGGGGGCTTGGCTACACCTTC. It is translated as CASSPDRGLGYTF.

The rearrangement joins TRBV5-1 to TRBJ1-2; 8 bases line up with TRBD1. V gave up 2 bases and J gave up 4 bases; unmatched junction bases: 10. Germline V lookup: CDR1 SGHRS, CDR2 YFSETQ. The CDR3 contains 16 residues. This chain's CDR3 is CASSLAPQGASYGYTF. Written as DNA, the CDR3 is TGCGCCAGCAGCTTAGCTCCTCAGGGGGCGAGCTATGGCTACACCTTC.

In its sample, this clonotype was seen a few times. The germline gene is not matched at one end of the junction; a read error may be the cause. The rearrangement joins TRBV11-2 to TRBJ2-3; maybe TRBD2 (5 bases). The CDR3 has 17 residues. Germline V gene sequence: CDR1 SGHAT, CDR2 FQNNGV. CDR3 bases: TGTGCCAGCAGCTTAGATTTGTGGGCGGCGGGCGCAGATGCGCAGTATTTT. Translation: CASSLDLWAAGADAQYF.

Here the CDR3 reads CASSQAGTVGYTF. For the CDR3, the DNA is TGCGCCAGCAGCCAAGCTGGGACGGTCGGCTACACCTTC. This rearrangement joins TRBV4-1 to TRBJ1-2; D is possibly TRBD1 (5 bases). Trimming removed 1 base from V and 8 bases from J, with 11 bases in between. CDR1 MGHRA and CDR2 YSYEKL come from the germline V gene. The CDR3 covers 13 residues.

The V and J genes are TRBV25-1 and TRBJ2-7; D may be TRBD2 (5 bases). The ends were cut back, 3 bases at V and 0 bases at J, with 12 bases in the middle. Germline lookup yields CDR1 MGHDK and CDR2 SYGVNS. CDR3 length equals 15 residues. The CDR3 bases are TGTGCCAGCAGTGACGGGGTATCTTCCTCCTACGAGCAGTACTTC. Translating it yields CASSDGVSSSYEQYF.

V usage is TRBV20-1 and J usage is TRBJ2-6; no definite D call. CDR1 and CDR2 (germline): DFQATT, SNEGSKA (reference sequence). Between the trimmed V and J ends, which lost 1 base and 11 bases, there was a span of 9 bases. This CDR3 region has 12 residues. The CDR3, as DNA: TGCAGTGCTAGAGGCCTTGGCGACGTCCTGACTTTC. Its translation is CSARGLGDVLTF.

In its sample, this clonotype was seen many times. The chain uses TRBV20-1 and TRBJ1-4; 7 bases fit TRBD1. V lost 3 bases, J lost 8 bases, and 6 bases stayed unmatched. Germline CDR1 reads DFQATT; CDR2 reads SNEGSKA (reference sequence). The CDR3 covers 13 residues. This chain's CDR3 is CSASTGEWEKLFF. The CDR3 region has the DNA TGCAGTGCTAGTACAGGGGAATGGGAAAAACTGTTTTTT.

The gene calls are TRBV10-3 and TRBJ2-7; 7 nucleotides line up with TRBD1. V lost 1 base and J lost 2; bases outside the gene matches: 8. The CDR3 runs to 16 residues. The germline gives CDR1 ENHRY, CDR2 SYGVKD. The CDR3 sequence: CAISEFAGGGPYEQYF. CDR3 nucleotide sequence: TGTGCCATCAGTGAGTTTGCAGGGGGTGGACCCTACGAGCAGTACTTC.

The chain joins TRBV7-2 to TRBJ1-6, with D tentatively TRBD1 (5 bases). The germline CDR1 and CDR2 sequences are SGHTA and FQGNSA. The CDR3 contains 17 residues. V dropped 6 bases and J dropped 0 bases, with 15 bases sitting between them. The CDR3 reads CASSPVGGSSYNSPLHF. CDR3 coding DNA: TGTGCCAGCAGTCCAGTCGGGGGTAGCTCCTATAATTCACCCCTCCACTTT.

This clonotype showed up just a few times. The chain combines TRBV18 with TRBJ2-7; 8 bases are shared with TRBD2. Looked up from germline, CDR1 is KGHSH and CDR2 is LQKENI. The CDR3 is 15 amino acids. J was trimmed by 1 base and V by 3 bases; bases with no gene match: 5. The CDR3 reads CASSPGIAGSYEQYF. The CDR3 DNA sequence: TGTGCCAGCTCACCTGGGATAGCGGGATCCTACGAGCAGTACTTC.

CDR3 bases: TGCGCCAGCAGCGCCCGGGACAGGGACCAGCCCCAGCATTTT. Its translation is CASSARDRDQPQHF. The chain links TRBV4-3 to TRBJ1-5; 9 nucleotides agree with TRBD1. Germline CDR1 LGHNA, CDR2 YSLEER. CDR3 length equals 14 residues. The V gene end was trimmed by 5 bases and the J gene end by 7 bases; junction bases not matched to a gene: 6.

This chain connects TRBV18 to TRBJ1-1, with D hard to call. The germline V gene has CDR1 KGHSH and CDR2 LQKENI. The CDR3 has 13 amino acids. Between the trimmed V and J ends, which lost 3 bases and 1 base, there was a span of 6 bases. As DNA, the CDR3 is TGTGCCAGCTCACCCGCCCAGAACACTGAAGCTTTCTTT. It translates to CASSPAQNTEAFF.

V is TRBV18 and J is TRBJ2-1; 11 bases are shared with TRBD1. Germline CDR1 KGHSH, CDR2 LQKENI. This CDR3 contains 15 residues. The V segment lost 3 bases and the J segment 5 bases; nucleotides outside the gene matches: 3. The CDR3 DNA follows: TGTGCCAGCTCACCGGGGACAGGGGGACACAATGAGCAGTTCTTC. Protein sequence: CASSPGTGGHNEQFF.

V and J are TRBV6-6 and TRBJ2-5; D tentatively fits TRBD1 or TRBD2 (5 bases each). The better agreement between TRBJ2-7 and the DNA end casts doubt on the J call. CDR3 length: 16 amino acids. The germline V gene has CDR1 MNHNY and CDR2 SVGAGI (reference sequence). This CDR3 is CASSYSFSGRPSEQYF. The CDR3 DNA reads TGTGCCAGCAGTTACTCATTCTCGGGACGACCCAGCGAGCAGTACTTC.

This chain connects TRBV4-1 to TRBJ2-4, with D possibly TRBD1 on 6 matching bases. The J call may be mistaken, given a closer DNA end match to TRBJ2-7. This CDR3 region has 20 residues. CDR1 MGHRA and CDR2 YSYEKL come from the germline V gene. The CDR3 DNA is TGCGCCAGCAGCCAATTAATCGCCCCGTCGGTCCAGGGGAAATCCTACGAGCAGTACTTC. Protein sequence: CASSQLIAPSVQGKSYEQYF.

The genes are TRBV5-6 and TRBJ2-1, with TRBD2 matching over 8 bases. The J call may be in error: the DNA end matches TRBJ2-7 better. Germline CDR1 SGHDT, CDR2 YYEEEE. This CDR3 is built from 16 residues. CDR3 nucleotides: TGTGCCAGCAGCCTAAAAGAAGCGGGAGCTGTCAACGAGCAGTACTTC. Translated, it gives CASSLKEAGAVNEQYF.

This chain uses TRBV5-1 with TRBJ2-3; D is possibly TRBD2 (5 bases). This CDR3 is built from 13 residues. Germline CDR1 and CDR2: SGHRS and YFSETQ. V was cut by 1 base and J by 5 bases, with 8 bases left in between. The CDR3 sequence: CASSLFGEDTQYF. The DNA for the CDR3 is TGCGCCAGCAGCTTGTTCGGGGAAGATACGCAGTATTTT. Full variable domain (outside the CDR3, taken from reference TRBV5-1 and TRBJ2-3): KAGVTQTPRYLIKTRGQQVTLSCSPISGHRSVSWYQQTPGQGLQFLFEYFSETQRNKGNFPGRFSGRQFSNSRSEMNVSTLELGDSALYLCASSLFGEDTQYFGPGTRLTVL.

The chain couples TRBV7-2 to TRBJ1-1; TRBD1 agrees at 9 bases. The CDR3 runs 16 residues. Trimming cost V 6 bases and J 5 bases; bases outside gene matches: 13. The germline CDR1 and CDR2 sequences are SGHTA and FQGNSA. The CDR3 sequence: CTSRQNDRGSGTEAFF. The CDR3 nucleotides are TGTACCAGCAGACAAAACGACAGGGGGTCGGGTACTGAAGCTTTCTTT.

This clonotype was counted between two and nine times. The V and J genes are TRBV20-1 and TRBJ2-3, with D uncertain. V gave up 5 bases and J gave up 3 bases, with 12 bases separating them. The CDR3 runs 13 residues. Germline V gene lookup returns CDR1 DFQATT and CDR2 SNEGSKA (reference sequence). The CDR3 DNA reads as TGCAGTGCTCTATGGTCGTCTACAGATACGCAGTATTTT. It is translated as CSALWSSTDTQYF.

The sample holds one count of this clonotype. The chain recombines TRBV28 with TRBJ2-5; D is perhaps TRBD2 (6 bases). Trimming stripped 5 bases from V and 11 bases from J, with 27 bases between. Germline loops: CDR1 MDHEN, CDR2 SYDVKM. The CDR3 totals 16 residues. The chain's CDR3 is CASSPLAGGSDNEQYF. The CDR3 DNA follows: TGTGCCAGCAGTCCGCTCGCCGGAGGGAGCGACAATGAGCAGTACTTC.